This TCR beta chain was recorded in a study of T-cell reconstitution after alpha-beta-depleted transplantation in children. Preparing the TCRbeta library involved the use of unique molecular identifiers. TCRdb redid the calling of the PCR reads with MiXCR, one entry per CDR3 protein. The sample contains about 120,000 distinct CDR3 sequences, under 25% of which appear only once. Per the germline V gene, CDR1 is SEHNR and CDR2 is FQNEAQ (reference sequence). The V gene lost 11 bases and the J gene lost 7 bases, with 30 bases spanning the gap. The CDR3 covers 16 residues. Study-level results: TCRbeta diversity was high at day 60 in some patients (a result of surviving recipient T cells and thymic progenitors). T-cell counts and diversity at one year post-transplant came mainly from newly produced T cells. Several hundred expanded graft clones reportedly were the source of alpha-beta T cells about two months after transplant.

This clonotype came up many times. Its target is not known. This specimen was PBMCs, mostly from graft donor cells, taken 180 days after TCRalphabeta/CD19-depleted stem cell transplant. The receptor was derived from a male patient between 2 and 15 years old who had a stem cell transplant for chronic granulomatous disease, so the T cells may come from the graft donor. The chain carries TRBV7-9 and TRBJ2-7, with D tentatively TRBD1 (5 bases). The CDR3 region has the DNA TGTGCCGCCATGCCCTCACCCCCTCAGGGTTGGGGTGAGCAGTACTTC. It codes for CAAMPSPPQGWGEQYF.